This TCR beta chain was profiled in a study of spatial heterogeneity in lung cancer. Study results and caveats: The study found that expanded intratumoral alpha and beta TCR counts tracked tumor mutation counts.

Time point noted: sample taken at primary tumor resection. This clonotype was found a few times. Its specificity is unknown. Germline V lookup: CDR1 SGHRS, CDR2 YFSETQ. CDR3 length: 15 amino acids. Deletions cut 0 bases from V and 5 bases from J, with 14 bases between. TCRdb re-derived calls from the 5' RACE reads in MiXCR, one entry per CDR3 protein. The repertoire holds 15,000 to 20,000 distinct CDR3 sequences, with 6.2% as singletons. Material: lung tumor tissue, obtained at surgery. The J gene is TRBJ2-5, the V gene TRBV5-1; possible D gene TRBD1, 6 bases. The TCR was taken from a male donor with early-stage non-small cell lung cancer. DNA for the CDR3: TGCGCCAGCAGCTTGGACGGTGGACAGAGGGAGACCCAGTACTTC. Translating it yields CASSLDGGQRETQYF. Using reference TRBV5-1 and TRBJ2-5 for the parts outside the CDR3, the full variable domain is KAGVTQTPRYLIKTRGQQVTLSCSPISGHRSVSWYQQTPGQGLQFLFEYFSETQRNKGNFPGRFSGRQFSNSRSEMNVSTLELGDSALYLCASSLDGGQRETQYFGPGTRLLVL.